Below are 7 T cell receptor beta chains sequenced from a single sample in a study of T cells in Graves' hyperthyroidism and ophthalmopathy. Researchers amplified the TCR beta CDR3 regions from RNA transcripts. During a first-round RT-PCR of the TCR CDR3, the HTBI primer set was used. One entry per CDR3 protein results from TCRdb running MiXCR on the multiplex PCR reads. This repertoire shows 450,000 to 700,000 distinct CDR3 sequences, 46% found once; its top ten account for roughly 8.2%. The sequenced sample consisted of peripheral blood or thyroid tissue (not recorded which). The origin of the receptors is a woman younger than 30 with Graves' hyperthyroidism.

This clonotype has a handful of counts. This chain uses TRBV7-9 with TRBJ2-1; unclear D gene. The CDR3 is made up of 15 amino acids. Germline-derived CDR1 and CDR2 are SEHNR and FQNEAQ (reference sequence). The V and J ends lost 1 base and 3 bases respectively, with 10 bases between them. CDR3 loop: CASSLGGSVYNEQFF. CDR3 in DNA: TGTGCCAGCAGCTTAGGAGGTTCCGTCTACAATGAGCAGTTCTTC.

A word on this clonotype: This clone may be a read error of a much larger clone one base away. J is TRBJ2-7 and V is TRBV28; D uncertain. The CDR3 is made up of 11 amino acids. Germline V gene lookup returns CDR1 MDHEN and CDR2 SYDVKM. CDR3 in DNA: TGTGCCGGCAGTCACAACTACGAGCAGTACTTC. This encodes CAGSHNYEQYF.

This chain uses TRBV29-1 with TRBJ2-3; 7 bases line up with TRBD2. Germline CDR1 reads SQVTM; CDR2 reads ANQGSEA. V trimming: 8 bases; J trimming: 5 bases; junction bases outside the gene matches: 10. The CDR3 has 13 amino acids. The CDR3 loop is CSSPGGAGDTQYF. The CDR3 DNA sequence: TGCAGCTCCCCGGGGGGTGCGGGAGATACGCAGTATTTT.

Remarks on this clonotype: No conserved phenylalanine or tryptophan is present at the end of the CDR3, so a read error is the likely explanation. The V gene is TRBV2, the J gene TRBJ1-1; D is unclear. V was clipped by 9 bases and J by 1 base, with 12 bases between them. The CDR3 length is 13 residues. Germline CDR1 is SNHLY and CDR2 is FYNNEI. The CDR3 is CARRRRQNTEAFS. As DNA, the CDR3 is TGTGCCAGGCGTAGACGGCAGAACACTGAAGCTTTCTCT.

The genes are TRBV10-3 and TRBJ2-5; D tentatively reads TRBD1 or TRBD2 (6 bases each). V was cut by 7 bases and J by 5 bases, with 23 bases left in between. Germline CDR1 is ENHRY and CDR2 is SYGVKD. CDR3 length: 16 amino acids. DNA of the CDR3: TGTGCCATCAAAGAGGGGGGCGCGGGAACGGGGGAGACCCAGTACTTC. Translated, it gives CAIKEGGAGTGETQYF.

This clonotype was observed many times. The chain recombines TRBV4-3 with TRBJ1-1; 9 bases line up with TRBD1. The length of the CDR3 is 16 residues. J was trimmed by 0 bases and V by 1 base; bases with no gene match: 3. Germline V CDR1 and CDR2: LGHNA, YSLEER. CDR3 coding DNA: TGCGCCAGCAGCCAAGGGACAGGGGCTATGAACACTGAAGCTTTCTTT. Protein sequence: CASSQGTGAMNTEAFF.

The J gene is TRBJ2-5, the V gene TRBV20-1, with 12 bases that match TRBD2. Germline CDR1 and CDR2: DFQATT and SNEGSKA (reference sequence). The CDR3 contains 16 residues. J lost 2 bases, V lost 3 bases, and 7 bases had no gene match. The CDR3 is CSASYWLAGGQETQYF. The CDR3 bases are TGCAGTGCTAGTTATTGGCTAGCGGGAGGGCAAGAGACCCAGTACTTC.